Each of the 23 T cell receptor beta chains below was sequenced from the same sample in a study of CD4 and CD8 cells across lung adenocarcinoma regions. TCRdb redid the calling of the PCR reads with MiXCR, one entry per CDR3 protein. The sample has 4,000 to 4,500 distinct CDR3 sequences; 60% to 65% are singletons. The sequencing input was CD4+ T cells from the center of a lung tumor. The receptors come from a male donor with lung adenocarcinoma. The CD4 and CD8 labels of this study may be unreliable.

Comment on this clonotype: A junction boundary mismatches the germline segment, possibly from a read error. The gene calls are TRBV27 and TRBJ2-3; perhaps D is TRBD1 or TRBD2 (7 bases each). This CDR3 region has 14 residues. Germline values: CDR1 MNHEY, CDR2 SMNVEV (reference sequence). CDR3 residues: CGGRGGCYKDTQYF. CDR3 sequence (DNA): TGTGGCGGCAGGGGGGGGTGTTACAAAGATACGCAGTATTTC.

The chain joins TRBV7-9 to TRBJ2-3; no definite D call. CDR3 length: 13 residues. The germline V gene has CDR1 SEHNR and CDR2 FQNEAQ (reference sequence). Trimming removed 6 bases at V and 0 bases at J, with 7 bases between. CDR3 DNA: TGTGCCAGCAGGCGAGGTAGCACAGATACGCAGTATTTT. This codes for CASRRGSTDTQYF.

The chain links TRBV25-1 to TRBJ2-1, with a tentative D call TRBD2 (6 bases). The J call may be wrong; the DNA end is better matched by TRBJ2-7. The V gene's germline CDR1 is MGHDK and CDR2 SYGVNS. The CDR3 length is 14 residues. CDR3: CASSGGGISYEQYF. As DNA, the CDR3 is TGTGCCAGCAGTGGTGGGGGGATCTCCTACGAGCAGTACTTC.

This clonotype ranks as large. CDR3 bases: TGTGCCAGCAGCAAACCGACTAGCGGAATAGCCAAAAACATTCAGTACTTC. Translating it yields CASSKPTSGIAKNIQYF. V is TRBV6-1 and J is TRBJ2-4; TRBD2 matches 9 bases. The CDR3 sequence is 17 residues long. The V and J ends lost 6 bases and 0 bases, in that order; junction bases with no gene match: 9. Germline CDR1 reads MNHNS; CDR2 reads SASEGT.

V usage is TRBV6-5 and J usage is TRBJ2-5, with D perhaps assigned TRBD1 or TRBD2 (5 bases each). The CDR3 spans 14 residues. CDR1 is MNHEY, CDR2 SVGAGI, per germline. V was trimmed by 5 bases and J by 0 bases, leaving 10 bases between them. In DNA, the CDR3 is TGTGCCAGCAGTCACCGGGGCTACCAAGAGACCCAGTACTTC. This gives the protein CASSHRGYQETQYF.

The rearrangement links TRBV27 to TRBJ2-1; D is possibly TRBD2 (6 bases). The CDR3 runs to 16 residues. V dropped 1 base and J dropped 3 bases, with 13 bases sitting between them. Germline V gives CDR1 MNHEY, CDR2 SMNVEV (reference sequence). Here the CDR3 reads CASSLLVADLYNEQFF. Here the CDR3 DNA reads TGTGCCAGCAGTTTATTAGTAGCGGACCTCTACAATGAGCAGTTCTTC.

V and J are TRBV19 and TRBJ2-1, with D perhaps given as TRBD1 or TRBD2 (5 bases each). This CDR3 comprises 14 residues. CDR1 and CDR2 (germline): LNHDA, SQIVND (reference sequence). V was trimmed by 6 bases and J by 5 bases, leaving 14 bases between them. The CDR3 coding sequence is TGTGCCAGTAGGCCCCGGGACGGAGACAATGAGCAGTTCTTC. Translating gives CASRPRDGDNEQFF.

This clonotype was counted between two and nine times. The chain carries TRBV6-1 and TRBJ2-1; D is ambiguous. The ends were cut back, 2 bases at V and 9 bases at J, with 5 bases in the middle. This CDR3 region has 11 residues. In germline, CDR1 is MNHNS, CDR2 SASEGT. The CDR3 nucleotides read TGTGCCAGCAGTGAATGGGGTGAGCAGTTCTTC. Translating it yields CASSEWGEQFF.

The chain combines TRBV7-2 with TRBJ2-1, with 13 bases matching TRBD2. The end of the DNA fits TRBJ2-7 better, so the J call may be wrong. Germline V gene sequence: CDR1 SGHTA, CDR2 FQGNSA. There are 15 residues in the CDR3. The CDR3 sequence: CASSPRLAGGYEQYF. The DNA of the CDR3 is TGTGCCAGCAGCCCTAGACTAGCGGGGGGCTACGAGCAGTACTTC.

About this clonotype: The junction and the germline gene differ at one end; a read error may be behind it. V usage is TRBV6-1 and J usage is TRBJ2-3, with D perhaps assigned TRBD1 or TRBD2 (6 bases each). CDR3 size: 14 residues. Germline V gene lookup returns CDR1 MNHNS and CDR2 SASEGT. CDR3 nucleotides: TGTGCGAGCAAGGGGGGCCGGGACCAAGAGACCCAGTATTTC. This gives the protein CASKGGRDQETQYF.

The chain is built from TRBV6-1 and TRBJ2-4; a possible D gene is TRBD2 (6 bases). V was trimmed by 3 bases and J by 5 bases, leaving 17 bases between them. The CDR3 runs to 16 residues. Germline V CDR1 and CDR2: MNHNS, SASEGT. The CDR3 DNA reads TGTGCCAGCAGTGACAGGAGGGGAGGTGGCGAAAACATTCAGTACTTC. It translates to CASSDRRGGGENIQYF.

The chain carries TRBV6-1 and TRBJ2-5; maybe TRBD2 (6 bases). CDR3 length: 16 residues. The ends were cut back, 3 bases at V and 8 bases at J, with 22 bases in the middle. Germline CDR1 MNHNS, CDR2 SASEGT. DNA of the CDR3: TGTGCCAGCAGTGACCCTTCCGGAGGGGCCCAAAACACCCAGTACTTC. Encoded protein: CASSDPSGGAQNTQYF.

This clonotype was detected a few times. This sequence joins TRBV10-1 and TRBJ2-2; D call uncertain. CDR1 and CDR2 (germline): WNHNN, SYGVQD (reference sequence). The CDR3 has 13 residues. V was clipped by 4 bases and J by 1 base, with 4 bases between them. The CDR3 DNA reads as TGCGCCAGCAGTGCACAGAACACCGGGGAGCTGTTTTTT. Translated, it gives CASSAQNTGELFF.

The chain uses TRBV6-1 and TRBJ2-1; 7 nucleotides agree with TRBD1. The DNA matches TRBJ2-7 better at its end, which makes the J call doubtful. CDR1 is MNHNS and CDR2 is SASEGT in the germline V gene. The length of the CDR3 is 15 residues. CDR3 sequence: CASRTRGNNDYEQYF. The CDR3 nucleotides read TGTGCCAGCAGAACCAGGGGGAATAATGACTACGAGCAGTACTTC.

This clonotype has only one observation. The V and J genes are TRBV11-2 and TRBJ2-5, with D possibly being TRBD1 (5 bases). The end of the DNA aligns better with TRBJ2-7, so the J call may be wrong. Germline values: CDR1 SGHAT, CDR2 FQNNGV. The CDR3 sequence is 12 residues long. The CDR3 loop is CASSGDSYEQYF. In DNA, the CDR3 is TGTGCCAGCAGCGGTGACAGCTACGAGCAGTACTTC.

In this sample, this clonotype turned up a few times. This chain joins TRBV6-5 and TRBJ2-2, with TRBD2 matching over 9 bases. The germline gives CDR1 MNHEY, CDR2 SVGAGI. V dropped 0 bases and J dropped 4; count of bases not matched to a gene: 9. The CDR3 is made up of 18 amino acids. The chain's CDR3 is CASSYSSLAGVGTGELFF. CDR3 bases: TGTGCCAGCAGTTACTCGAGTTTAGCGGGAGTTGGCACCGGGGAGCTGTTTTTT.

Details on this clonotype: At one of its ends the junction is not consistent with the germline gene, which may arise from a read error. The chain combines TRBV25-1 with TRBJ2-3; 8 bases align to TRBD1. Germline assignment: CDR1 MGHDK and CDR2 SYGVNS. This CDR3 spans 16 amino acids. CDR3 DNA: TGTGCCAGCAGTGCGGCAGGGGGCCGGGCTAAAGAGACGCAGTATTTC. This translates into CASSAAGGRAKETQYF. The full variable domain, in which reference TRBV25-1 and TRBJ2-3 provide the parts outside the CDR3, is EADIYQTPRYLVIGTGKKITLECSQTMGHDKMYWYQQDPGMELHLIHYSYGVNSTEKGDLSSESTVSRIRTEHFPLTLESARPSHTSQYLCASSAAGGRAKETQYFGPGTRLTVL.

The V and J genes are TRBV10-1 and TRBJ2-5; TRBD2 matches 12 bases. The V segment lost 3 bases and the J segment 5 bases; nucleotides outside the gene matches: 13. Per germline, CDR1 WNHNN and CDR2 SYGVQD (reference sequence). The CDR3 totals 18 residues. The CDR3, as DNA: TGCGCCAGCAGTGACGGCCTAGCGGGGGGGGAACTCCCCGAGACCCAGTACTTC. This sequence encodes CASSDGLAGGELPETQYF.

Details on this clonotype: One end of the junction is discordant with germline, which a read error may explain. The chain is built from TRBV10-2 and TRBJ1-5; 10 bases match TRBD1. CDR1 WSHSY and CDR2 SAAADI come from the germline V gene. The CDR3 has 13 amino acids. CDR3 in amino acids: CASSGQGGQLQHF. In DNA, the CDR3 is TGCGCCAGCAGCGGACAGGGGGGGCAGCTCCAGCATTTT.

The chain combines TRBV6-1 with TRBJ2-1; 9 bases fit TRBD1. Germline V gene sequence: CDR1 MNHNS, CDR2 SASEGT. This CDR3 is built from 16 residues. The trim removed 4 bases at V and 13 bases at J, leaving 17 bases unmatched. In DNA, the CDR3 is TGTGCCAGCAGTGGAATATATACAGGGGGCGGAGAGACCCAGTTCTTC. Translating gives CASSGIYTGGGETQFF.

The genes are TRBV10-3 and TRBJ2-7; D is undetermined. CDR3 length equals 13 residues. V was trimmed by 10 bases and J by 2 bases, leaving 15 bases between them. Germline V CDR1 and CDR2: ENHRY, SYGVKD. The CDR3 DNA reads TGTGCCACCGGTCGTGGATCGACCTACGAGCAGTACTTC. As protein: CATGRGSTYEQYF.

The genes are TRBV7-6 and TRBJ2-2, with D unresolved. CDR1 is SGHVS and CDR2 is FNYEAQ in the germline V gene. Trimming stripped 3 bases from V and 2 bases from J, with 16 bases between. There are 17 residues in the CDR3. The CDR3 coding sequence is TGTGCCAGCAGCTTCCTATCCGGAGACCTCAACACCGGGGAGCTGTTTTTT. Its protein is CASSFLSGDLNTGELFF.

This clonotype is classed as medium-sized. CDR3 protein: CASSLGWLFQETQYF. CDR3 DNA: TGTGCCAGCAGCTTAGGCTGGCTATTCCAAGAGACCCAGTACTTC. The chain recombines TRBV7-2 with TRBJ2-5; D is ambiguous. The V end lost 1 base, the J end lost 1 base, and 10 bases lay between the germline ends. This CDR3 is built from 15 residues. The germline CDR1 and CDR2 sequences are SGHTA and FQGNSA.